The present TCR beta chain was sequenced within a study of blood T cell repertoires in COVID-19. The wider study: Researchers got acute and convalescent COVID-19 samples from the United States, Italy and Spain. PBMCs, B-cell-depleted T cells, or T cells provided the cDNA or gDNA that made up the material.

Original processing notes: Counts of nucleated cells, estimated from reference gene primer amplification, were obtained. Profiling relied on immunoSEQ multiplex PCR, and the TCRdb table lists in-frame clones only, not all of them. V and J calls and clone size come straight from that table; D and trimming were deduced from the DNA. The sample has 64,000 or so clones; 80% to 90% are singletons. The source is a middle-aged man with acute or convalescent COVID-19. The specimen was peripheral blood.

CDR3 amino acids: CASSTGQGGTGELFF. The CDR3, as DNA: TGCGCCAGCAGCACGGGACAGGGAGGCACCGGGGAGCTGTTTTTT. The chain joins TRBV5-1 to TRBJ2-2; TRBD1 matches 9 bases. The CDR3 contains 15 residues. V was clipped by 4 bases and J by 4 bases; unmatched bases: 5. Germline CDR1 and CDR2: SGHRS and YFSETQ.